These 26 T cell receptor beta chains share one sample of origin, sequenced in a study of early stage breast cancer tumors. Using immunoSEQ multiplex PCR, the repertoire was profiled, and TCRdb retains in-frame clones only, with some absent. Here the sample spans under 12,000 clones, roughly 69% being singletons. Sample: breast tumor tissue. The receptor set was obtained from a middle-aged person with breast cancer.

The V call is TRBV6-4, the J call TRBJ2-3; D ambiguous. The V end was cut by 4 bases, the J end by 4 bases, with 9 bases between. Germline values: CDR1 MRHNA, CDR2 SNTAGT. The length of the CDR3 is 13 residues. DNA of the CDR3: TGTGCCAGCAGTGTCGGGCCCGCAGATACGCAGTATTTT. Its translation is CASSVGPADTQYF.

This rearrangement joins TRBV28 to TRBJ2-5; D is uncertain. Germline CDR1 and CDR2: MDHEN and SYDVKM. The V and J ends lost 2 bases and 0 bases respectively, with 10 bases between them. The CDR3 runs to 15 residues. The CDR3 sequence: CASSLEAGYQETQYF. The CDR3 nucleotides are TGTGCCAGCAGTTTAGAGGCCGGTTACCAAGAGACCCAGTACTTC.

V gene TRBV30 combines with J gene TRBJ1-4; TRBD1 is a possible D gene (5 bases). The germline V gene encodes CDR1 GTSNPN and CDR2 SVGIG (reference sequence). This CDR3 has 17 residues. The ends were cut back, 0 bases at V and 3 bases at J, with 17 bases in the middle. The chain's CDR3 is CAWSVWQEGISNEKLFF. In DNA, the CDR3 is TGTGCCTGGAGTGTGTGGCAAGAGGGGATTTCTAATGAAAAACTGTTTTTT.

The gene calls are TRBV6-5 and TRBJ2-4, with D unclear. Trimming stripped 5 bases from V and 1 base from J, with 12 bases between. This CDR3 spans 15 amino acids. Per the germline V gene, CDR1 is MNHEY and CDR2 is SVGAGI. The CDR3 sequence: CASSREVLAKNIQYF. The CDR3 DNA is TGTGCCAGCAGTCGCGAGGTCCTGGCCAAAAACATTCAGTACTTC.

As to this clone: Within the sample, other DNA sequences also encode this same CDR3. The chain uses TRBV6-1 and TRBJ2-3; 12 positions agree with TRBD2. J gave up 4 bases and V 2 bases, and 1 base lay outside the gene matches. This CDR3 has 15 residues. Germline CDR1 reads MNHNS; CDR2 reads SASEGT. The CDR3, as DNA: TGTGCCAGCAGTGAACTAGCGGGAGGGCCAGATACGCAGTATTTT. Its translation is CASSELAGGPDTQYF.

The chain links TRBV30 to TRBJ2-2; D is uncertain. The CDR3 is 13 residues long. V was trimmed by 1 base and J by 1 base, leaving 4 bases between them. CDR1 and CDR2 from the germline V gene are GTSNPN and SVGIG (reference sequence). The CDR3 nucleotides read TGTGCCTGGAGTGGACTGAACACCGGGGAGCTGTTTTTT. Its translation: CAWSGLNTGELFF.

The rearrangement links TRBV27 to TRBJ1-4; D gene uncertain. Trimming left V 0 bases short and J 12 bases short, with 17 bases between. CDR1 is MNHEY, CDR2 SMNVEV, per germline (reference sequence). The length of the CDR3 is 15 residues. CDR3 sequence reads: CASSLSSSRRLELFF. The CDR3 DNA is TGTGCCAGCAGTTTATCTTCAAGTCGAAGGTTGGAACTGTTTTTT.

This clone was observed a few times. The V call is TRBV7-8, the J call TRBJ1-3; 8 bases fit TRBD1. From germline, CDR1 is SGHVS and CDR2 FQNEAQ. The CDR3 is 17 residues long. The J segment lost 1 base and the V segment lost 4 bases, leaving 9 bases of the junction unmatched. As DNA, the CDR3 is TGTGCCAGCAGCTCAAGGACAGGGCAGGTGTCTGGAAACACCATATATTTT. It specifies CASSSRTGQVSGNTIYF.

The chain employs TRBV6-9 and TRBJ2-1; tentatively, D is TRBD1 or TRBD2 (5 bases each). Trimming pared 3 bases from V and 5 bases from J, leaving 14 bases between. From germline, CDR1 is MNHGY and CDR2 SVAAGI. This CDR3 is 15 amino acids long. DNA for the CDR3: TGTGCCAGCAGTTACGGGGCAGGGTCGCACAATGAGCAGTTCTTC. Translation: CASSYGAGSHNEQFF.

DNA for the CDR3: TGTGCCAGCAGCGTACAAAACGGCTATGGCTACACCTTC. Translated: CASSVQNGYGYTF. The chain carries TRBV9 and TRBJ1-2; D gene ambiguous. Trimming removed 1 base at V and 4 bases at J, with 8 bases between. This CDR3 has 13 residues. Germline values: CDR1 SGDLS, CDR2 YYNGEE.

This clone has just a few counts. The rearrangement links TRBV2 to TRBJ2-2; D ambiguous. V dropped 9 bases and J dropped 0 bases, with 8 bases sitting between them. The CDR3 extends over 13 amino acids. In germline, CDR1 is SNHLY, CDR2 FYNNEI. The CDR3 DNA reads as TGTGCCAGAGAAAGGGCGAACACCGGGGAGCTGTTTTTT. It encodes CARERANTGELFF.

The rearrangement uses TRBV30 and TRBJ1-2, with no clear D. Germline V gene data show CDR1 as GTSNPN and CDR2 as SVGIG (reference sequence). CDR3 length: 12 amino acids. Trimming stripped 1 base from V and 4 bases from J, with 7 bases between. The CDR3 sequence: CAWSEDFYGYTF. The CDR3 DNA is TGTGCCTGGAGTGAGGACTTCTATGGCTACACCTTC.

This chain connects TRBV29-1 to TRBJ1-2; TRBD1 matches at 11 bases. There are 16 residues in the CDR3. The germline CDR1 and CDR2 sequences are SQVTM and ANQGSEA. Trimming cost V 0 bases and J 2 bases; bases outside gene matches: 5. The CDR3 DNA reads TGCAGCGTTGAAGATCCGTGGGACAGGGGGAACTATGGCTACACCTTC. This codes for CSVEDPWDRGNYGYTF.

This clone has only a few counts. The genes are TRBV7-2 and TRBJ2-7; tentative D call: TRBD2 (7 bases). The CDR3 covers 16 residues. Germline V CDR1 and CDR2: SGHTA, FQGNSA. V lost 1 base, J lost 4 bases, and 17 bases lay in between. The CDR3 sequence is CASSLDRASGQYEQYF. In DNA form, the CDR3 reads TGTGCCAGCAGCTTAGACAGGGCTAGCGGCCAATACGAGCAGTACTTC.

By frequency in the sample, this clone is medium-sized. The chain uses TRBV28 and TRBJ2-7, with a weak D call TRBD1 (5 bases). The CDR3 length is 17 residues. CDR1 is MDHEN and CDR2 is SYDVKM in the germline V gene. Between the trimmed V and J ends, which lost 5 bases and 3 bases, there was a span of 23 bases. The CDR3 nucleotides read TGTGCCAGCAGTCCAACCTCCTCGGACATCTTAGACTACGAGCAGTACTTC. Translated, it gives CASSPTSSDILDYEQYF.

V and J are TRBV6-1 and TRBJ2-5, with TRBD1 matching 8 bases. Germline V gene data show CDR1 as MNHNS and CDR2 as SASEGT. With 5 bases clipped from V and 1 base from J, the junction kept 6 bases outside the gene matches. This CDR3 contains 15 residues. The CDR3 reads CASSLGQGIQETQYF. The DNA for the CDR3 is TGTGCCAGCAGTCTTGGACAGGGCATCCAAGAGACCCAGTACTTC.

The V call is TRBV19, the J call TRBJ1-1, with D tentatively TRBD1 (6 bases). The germline gives CDR1 LNHDA, CDR2 SQIVND (reference sequence). This CDR3 is built from 14 residues. The V gene lost 7 bases and the J gene lost 2 bases, with 14 bases spanning the gap. The CDR3 bases are TGTGCCAGTACTCCTGACAGGACCAACACTGAAGCTTTCTTT. The encoded protein is CASTPDRTNTEAFF.

The chain recombines TRBV9 with TRBJ1-4; maybe TRBD1 (5 bases). Trimming took 4 bases from V and 6 from J, leaving 16 bases between them. This CDR3 region has 15 residues. The germline V gene has CDR1 SGDLS and CDR2 YYNGEE. The DNA for the CDR3 is TGTGCCAGCAGCCTACGGGGGGAGGCGGATGAAAAACTGTTTTTT. This translates into CASSLRGEADEKLFF.

This chain connects TRBV10-2 to TRBJ1-2; D possibly corresponds to TRBD1 (6 bases). Between the trimmed V and J ends, which lost 0 bases and 4 bases, there was a span of 9 bases. The CDR3 extends over 14 amino acids. CDR1 and CDR2 from the germline V gene are WSHSY and SAAADI. The CDR3 reads CASSESSGVYGYTF. CDR3 DNA: TGCGCCAGCAGTGAGTCTTCAGGGGTCTATGGCTACACCTTC.

The chain has TRBV11-2 and TRBJ1-4; D not resolved. This CDR3 contains 14 residues. The ends were cut back, 2 bases at V and 7 bases at J, with 11 bases in the middle. Germline V lookup: CDR1 SGHAT, CDR2 FQNNGV. The DNA for the CDR3 is TGTGCCAGCAGCTTACCAGGCCATTCTGAAAAACTGTTTTTT. Translated: CASSLPGHSEKLFF.

The chain has TRBV7-2 and TRBJ2-7; TRBD1 or TRBD2 may be the D gene (5 bases each). The germline V gene has CDR1 SGHTA and CDR2 FQGNSA. The CDR3 totals 13 residues. The ends were cut back, 2 bases at V and 6 bases at J, with 11 bases in the middle. CDR3 DNA: TGTGCCAGCAGCTTAACAGGAACTAGCGAGCAGTACTTC. This gives the protein CASSLTGTSEQYF.

The rearrangement links TRBV10-1 to TRBJ2-1; 8 bases line up with TRBD2. After removal of 3 bases from V and 0 bases from J, the junction contained 10 bases not matched to a gene. This CDR3 is built from 18 residues. CDR1 WNHNN and CDR2 SYGVQD come from the germline V gene (reference sequence). The CDR3 is CASSDGLAGIGSYNEQFF. In nucleotides, the CDR3 is TGCGCCAGCAGTGACGGCTTAGCGGGAATCGGCTCCTACAATGAGCAGTTCTTC.

The J gene is TRBJ2-3, the V gene TRBV18; TRBD2 matches 9 bases. The germline CDR1 and CDR2 sequences are KGHSH and LQKENI. This CDR3 contains 16 residues. V gave up 4 bases and J gave up 7 bases; unmatched junction bases: 12. The CDR3 DNA follows: TGTGCCAGCTCACTAGAGACTAGCGGTGCAGCCAATACGCAGTATTTT. Translated, it gives CASSLETSGAANTQYF.

This chain uses TRBV19 with TRBJ2-1; 14 positions agree with TRBD2. The CDR3 covers 16 residues. V lost 2 bases to trimming and J lost 10 bases; unmatched junction nucleotides: 7. Germline V gene sequence: CDR1 LNHDA, CDR2 SQIVND (reference sequence). Here the CDR3 DNA reads TGTGCCAGTAGTATAAGGACTAGCGGGAGGTCGCAGGAGCAGTTCTTC. Protein: CASSIRTSGRSQEQFF. Full variable domain (rest looked up from reference TRBV19 and TRBJ2-1): DGGITQSPKYLFRKEGQNVTLSCEQNLNHDAMYWYRQDPGQGLRLIYYSQIVNDFQKGDIAEGYSVSREKKESFPLTVTSAQKNPTAFYLCASSIRTSGRSQEQFFGPGTRLTVL.

V usage is TRBV5-8 and J usage is TRBJ2-7; 7 positions match TRBD1. Germline loops: CDR1 SGHTS, CDR2 YDEGEE. Trimming took 3 bases from V and 3 from J; bases not matched to a gene: 6. This CDR3 has 14 amino acids. CDR3 in amino acids: CASSSPGQSYEQYF. The CDR3 DNA reads as TGTGCCAGCAGCTCCCCGGGACAGAGCTACGAGCAGTACTTC.

The chain employs TRBV25-1 and TRBJ2-7; D assignment may be TRBD1 or TRBD2 (5 bases each). CDR1 and CDR2 from the germline V gene are MGHDK and SYGVNS. This CDR3 comprises 16 residues. The ends were cut back, 7 bases at V and 0 bases at J, with 19 bases in the middle. The DNA for the CDR3 is TGTGCCAGCACTCCCGGGGCGGCATTAAGCTCCTACGAGCAGTACTTC. Translation: CASTPGAALSSYEQYF.